A selection of T cell receptor beta chains follows, all from one sample in a study of Ad26.COV2.S vaccination and SARS-CoV-2 variants. The table came from immunoSEQ multiplex PCR; TCRdb's copy has only in-frame clones and leaves some out. This sample has fewer than 400,000 clones; 80% to 90% occur once, and the top ten carry roughly 3%. Sequenced here: peripheral blood, sampled in a trial of Ad26.COV2.S vaccine versus placebo. All receptors derive from a person aged 18-60 years who received the Ad26.COV2.S COVID-19 vaccine or a placebo. Both conserved end residues are part of each CDR3. The order of the fields is V gene, J gene, CDR3 protein.

TRBV5-1	TRBJ2-1	CASSLAAGVDNEQFF
TRBV6-5	TRBJ2-7	CASRPVGRASYEQYF
TRBV7-8	TRBJ2-7	CASSLAGDYSYEQYF
TRBV7-9	TRBJ2-1	CASSEQGAYEQFF
TRBV6-2/TRBV6-3	TRBJ1-1	CASSYSTAEAFF
TRBV27	TRBJ1-5	CASRRGQSGNQPQHF
TRBV18	TRBJ2-1	CASSTPGGFNEQFF
TRBV5-1	TRBJ2-7	CASSPRDGQTYEQYF
TRBV7-6	TRBJ1-5	CASSYEGIPNQPQHF
TRBV11-1	TRBJ2-3	CASSFDRVQADTQYF
TRBV6-5	TRBJ2-7	CASSYSTGAGYEQYF
TRBV11-2	TRBJ2-1	CASSLAGEQFF
TRBV27	TRBJ1-6	CASSEYRGGDSPLHF
TRBV5-1	TRBJ2-7	CASSSGTNSYEQYF
TRBV4-1	TRBJ2-5	CASSQTSGGYQETQYF
TRBV30	TRBJ2-5	CAWSVWGVETQYF
TRBV20-1	TRBJ2-7	CSAWDSGKQYF
TRBV4-3	TRBJ1-5	CASSVRDRGFWNQPQHF
TRBV3-1/TRBV3-2	TRBJ1-6	CASSQEGGGSLHF
TRBV7-8	TRBJ1-2	CASSLEAVGGGGYTF
TRBV11-2	TRBJ2-7	CASSLAAGGHYEQYF
TRBV19	TRBJ1-5	CASSIPQNSNQPQHF
TRBV11-2	TRBJ2-1	CASSFRGGYNEQFF
TRBV15	TRBJ2-5	CATWDKTQETQYF
TRBV27	TRBJ2-1	CASSTGTFSYNEQFF
TRBV29-1	TRBJ2-1	CSVSGGGAWNNEQFF
TRBV19	TRBJ2-3	CASSRQGPDTQYF
TRBV5-1	TRBJ1-1	CASSGGGVNTEAFF
TRBV6-5	TRBJ1-2	CASREGYGYTF
TRBV11-2	TRBJ1-1	CASSPRTYENTEAFF
TRBV7-9	TRBJ1-5	CASSLEGGQPQHF
TRBV5-5	TRBJ2-1	CASSLRTGGTYNEQFF
TRBV5-4	TRBJ2-3	CASSLDPGAKGDTQYF
TRBV7-9	TRBJ1-1	CASSWDTMNTEAFF
TRBV30	TRBJ1-5	CAWGQQGLQPQHF
TRBV19	TRBJ1-3	CASSMGISGNTIYF
TRBV4-1	TRBJ1-4	CASSHRSELFF